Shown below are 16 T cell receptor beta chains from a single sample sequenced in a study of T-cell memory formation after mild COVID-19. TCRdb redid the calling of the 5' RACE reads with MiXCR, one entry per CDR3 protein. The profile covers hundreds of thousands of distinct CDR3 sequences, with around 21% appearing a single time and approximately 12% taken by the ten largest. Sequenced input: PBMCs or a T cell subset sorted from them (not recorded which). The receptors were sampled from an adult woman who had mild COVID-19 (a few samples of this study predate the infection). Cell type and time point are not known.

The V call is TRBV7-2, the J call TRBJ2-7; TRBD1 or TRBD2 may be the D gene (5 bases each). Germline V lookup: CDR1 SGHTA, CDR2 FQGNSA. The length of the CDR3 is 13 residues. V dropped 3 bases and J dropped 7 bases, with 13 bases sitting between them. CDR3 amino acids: CASSLDMPGEQYF. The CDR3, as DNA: TGTGCCAGCAGCTTGGACATGCCGGGGGAGCAGTACTTC.

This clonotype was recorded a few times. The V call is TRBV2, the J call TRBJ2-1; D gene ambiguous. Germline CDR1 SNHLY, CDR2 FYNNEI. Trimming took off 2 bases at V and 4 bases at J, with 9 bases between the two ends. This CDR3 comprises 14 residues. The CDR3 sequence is CASSERLYYNEQFF. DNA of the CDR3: TGTGCCAGCAGTGAACGGTTATATTACAATGAGCAGTTCTTC. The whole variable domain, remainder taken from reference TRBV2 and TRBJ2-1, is EPEVTQTPSHQVTQMGQEVILRCVPISNHLYFYWYRQILGQKVEFLVSFYNNEISEKSEIFDDQFSVERPDGSNFTLKIRSTKLEDSAMYFCASSERLYYNEQFFGPGTRLTVL.

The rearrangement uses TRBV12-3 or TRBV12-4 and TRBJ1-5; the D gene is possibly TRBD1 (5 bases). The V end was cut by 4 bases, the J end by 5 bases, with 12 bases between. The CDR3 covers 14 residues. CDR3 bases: TGTGCCAGCAGTTCTTTCAGGGATGATCAGCCCCAGCATTTT. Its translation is CASSSFRDDQPQHF.

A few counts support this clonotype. The CDR3 sequence is CAISDPPGNTGELFF. CDR3 nucleotide sequence: TGTGCCATCAGTGACCCCCCGGGGAACACCGGGGAGCTGTTTTTT. The rearrangement links TRBV10-3 to TRBJ2-2; no clear D gene. CDR3 length equals 15 residues. The ends were cut back, 3 bases at V and 1 base at J, with 9 bases in the middle. Looked up from germline, CDR1 is ENHRY and CDR2 is SYGVKD.

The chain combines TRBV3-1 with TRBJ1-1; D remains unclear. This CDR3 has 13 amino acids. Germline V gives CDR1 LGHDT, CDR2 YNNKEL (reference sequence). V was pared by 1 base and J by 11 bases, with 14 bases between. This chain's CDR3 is CASSQGVVSGAFF. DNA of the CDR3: TGTGCCAGCAGCCAAGGCGTTGTGAGTGGGGCTTTCTTT.

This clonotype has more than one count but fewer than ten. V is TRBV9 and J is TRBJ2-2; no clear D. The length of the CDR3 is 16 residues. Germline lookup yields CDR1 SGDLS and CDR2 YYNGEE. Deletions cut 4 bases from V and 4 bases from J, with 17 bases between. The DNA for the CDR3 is TGTGCCAGCAGCTCCCGGAGCGCGGTCACCACCGGGGAGCTGTTTTTT. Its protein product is CASSSRSAVTTGELFF. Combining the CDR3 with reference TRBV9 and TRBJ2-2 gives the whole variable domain DSGVTQTPKHLITATGQRVTLRCSPRSGDLSVYWYQQSLDQGLQFLIQYYNGEERAKGNILERFSAQQFPDLHSELNLSSLELGDSALYFCASSSRSAVTTGELFFGEGSRLTVL.

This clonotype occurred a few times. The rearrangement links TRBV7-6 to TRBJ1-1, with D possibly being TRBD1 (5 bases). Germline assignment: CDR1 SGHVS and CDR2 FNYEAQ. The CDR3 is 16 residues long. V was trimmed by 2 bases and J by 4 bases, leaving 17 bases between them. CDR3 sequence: CASSLLEGADGTEAFF. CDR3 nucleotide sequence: TGTGCCAGCAGCTTATTAGAAGGGGCGGATGGCACTGAAGCTTTCTTT. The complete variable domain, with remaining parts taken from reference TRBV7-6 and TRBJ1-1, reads GAGVSQSPRYKVTKRGQDVALRCDPISGHVSLYWYRQALGQGPEFLTYFNYEAQQDKSGLPNDRFSAERPEGSISTLTIQRTEQRDSAMYRCASSLLEGADGTEAFFGQGTRLTVV.

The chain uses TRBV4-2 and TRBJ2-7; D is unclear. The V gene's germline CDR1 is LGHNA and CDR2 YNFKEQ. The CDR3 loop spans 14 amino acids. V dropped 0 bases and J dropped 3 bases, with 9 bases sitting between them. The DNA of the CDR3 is TGTGCCAGCAGCCAAGATAATTGGGTCTACGAGCAGTACTTC. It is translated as CASSQDNWVYEQYF.

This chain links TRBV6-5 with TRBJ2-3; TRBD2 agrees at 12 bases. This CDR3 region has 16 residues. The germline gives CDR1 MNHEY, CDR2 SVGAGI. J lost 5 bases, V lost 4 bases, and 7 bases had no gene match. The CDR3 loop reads CASSSSSGGAVDTQYF. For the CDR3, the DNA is TGTGCCAGCAGTTCTTCTAGCGGGGGGGCCGTAGATACGCAGTATTTT.

This CDR3 is CSAHGSGAGANVLTF. CDR3 DNA sequence: TGCAGCGCCCATGGATCAGGGGCTGGGGCCAACGTCCTGACTTTC. The chain uses TRBV29-1 and TRBJ2-6; TRBD1 is a possible D gene (6 bases). Germline V gene lookup returns CDR1 SQVTM and CDR2 ANQGSEA. The V and J ends lost 7 bases and 2 bases respectively, with 15 bases between them. The CDR3 runs to 15 residues.

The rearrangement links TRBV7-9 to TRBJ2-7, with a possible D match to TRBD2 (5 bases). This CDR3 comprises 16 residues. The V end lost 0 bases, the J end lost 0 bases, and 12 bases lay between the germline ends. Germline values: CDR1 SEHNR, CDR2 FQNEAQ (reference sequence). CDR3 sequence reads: CASSLAAGRSSYEQYF. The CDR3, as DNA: TGTGCCAGCAGCTTAGCCGCGGGTCGGAGCTCCTACGAGCAGTACTTC.

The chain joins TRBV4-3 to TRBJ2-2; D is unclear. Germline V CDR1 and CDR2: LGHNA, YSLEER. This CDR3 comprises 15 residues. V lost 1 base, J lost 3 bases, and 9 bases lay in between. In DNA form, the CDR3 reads TGCGCCAGCAGCCAAGCTAGGACGTACACCGGGGAGCTGTTTTTT. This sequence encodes CASSQARTYTGELFF.

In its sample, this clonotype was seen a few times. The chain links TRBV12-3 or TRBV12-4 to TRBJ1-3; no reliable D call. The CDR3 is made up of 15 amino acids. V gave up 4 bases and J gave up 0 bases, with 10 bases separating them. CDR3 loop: CASSSLSISGNTIYF. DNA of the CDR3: TGTGCCAGCAGTTCCCTCTCGATCTCTGGAAACACCATATATTTT.

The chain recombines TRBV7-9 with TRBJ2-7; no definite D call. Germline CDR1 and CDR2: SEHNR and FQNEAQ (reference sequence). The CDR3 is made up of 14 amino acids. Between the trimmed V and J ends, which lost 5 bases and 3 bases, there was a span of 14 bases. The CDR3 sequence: CASSTTDGHYEQYF. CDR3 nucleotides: TGTGCCAGCAGCACGACCGACGGCCACTACGAGCAGTACTTC. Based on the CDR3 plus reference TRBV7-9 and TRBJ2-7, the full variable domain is DTGVSQNPRHKITKRGQNVTFRCDPISEHNRLYWYRQTLGQGPEFLTYFQNEAQLEKSRLLSDRFSAERPKGSFSTLEIQRTEQGDSAMYLCASSTTDGHYEQYFGPGTRLTVT.

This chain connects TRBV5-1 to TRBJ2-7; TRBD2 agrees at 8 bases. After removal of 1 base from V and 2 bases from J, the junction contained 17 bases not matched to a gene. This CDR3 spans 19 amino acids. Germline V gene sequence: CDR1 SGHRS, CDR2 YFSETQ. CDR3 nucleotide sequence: TGCGCCAGCAGCTTGAGGGACCGCGGGGAGCGGGAGAGTCCCTACGAGCAGTACTTC. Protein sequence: CASSLRDRGERESPYEQYF.

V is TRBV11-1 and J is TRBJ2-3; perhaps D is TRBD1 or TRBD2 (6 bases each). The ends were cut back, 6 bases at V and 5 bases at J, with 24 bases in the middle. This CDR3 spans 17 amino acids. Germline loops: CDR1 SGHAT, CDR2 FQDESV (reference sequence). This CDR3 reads CASRGFRGLPVQDTQYF. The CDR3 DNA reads TGTGCCAGCAGGGGGTTCAGGGGACTCCCTGTACAAGATACGCAGTATTTT. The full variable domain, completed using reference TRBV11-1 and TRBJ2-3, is EAEVAQSPRYKITEKSQAVAFWCDPISGHATLYWYRQILGQGPELLVQFQDESVVDDSQLPKDRFSAERLKGVDSTLKIQPAELGDSAMYLCASRGFRGLPVQDTQYFGPGTRLTVL.